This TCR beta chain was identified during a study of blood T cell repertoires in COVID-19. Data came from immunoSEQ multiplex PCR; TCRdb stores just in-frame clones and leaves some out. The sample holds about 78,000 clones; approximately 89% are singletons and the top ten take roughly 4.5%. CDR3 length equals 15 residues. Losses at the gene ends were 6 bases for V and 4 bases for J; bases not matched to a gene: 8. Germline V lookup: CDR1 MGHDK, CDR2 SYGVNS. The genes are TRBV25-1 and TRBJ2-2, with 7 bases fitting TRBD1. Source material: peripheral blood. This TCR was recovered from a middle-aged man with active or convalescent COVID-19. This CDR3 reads CASRDGQVGTGELFF. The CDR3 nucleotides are TGTGCCAGCAGAGATGGACAGGTCGGCACCGGGGAGCTGTTTTTT.